This T cell receptor beta chain is from a study of cytomegalovirus exposure and HLA in healthy donors. Study-wide points: In the 130 or so validation repertoires, about 94% of cluster scores exceeded 0, per a later analysis. Reports credit the classifier with highly specific, highly sensitive diagnosis of cytomegalovirus status.

Here immunoSEQ multiplex PCR was the method, and the copy in TCRdb shows in-frame clones only, minus some. The profile shows fewer than 60,000 clones, around 94% of them singletons. On this clone itself: Its antigen is unidentified.

These donors were members of the approximately 110-subject validation cohort, a group separate from the approximately 670-subject first cohort. Source material: PBMCs. The source of this sequence is a woman aged 18-29 years in good health and CMV-seropositive.

For the CDR3, the DNA is TGTGCCAGCAGCTTGGGGCAGGGTGGGAGCAATCAGCCCCAGCATTTT. Translation: CASSLGQGGSNQPQHF. This chain uses TRBV5-8 with TRBJ1-5; maybe TRBD1 (5 bases). Trimming cost V 0 bases and J 1 base, with 11 bases left between them. The CDR3 totals 16 residues. From germline, CDR1 is SGHTS and CDR2 YDEGEE.